This TCR beta chain stems from a study of regulatory T cells in long-lasting Graves disease. In this sample, this clonotype turned up many times. Investigators prepared the TCR beta libraries by applying iRepertoire HTBI primers and Arm-PCR of CDR3 regions. TCRdb called the multiplex PCR reads again in MiXCR, with one record for every CDR3 protein. The sample carries about 530,000 distinct CDR3 sequences, roughly 16% recorded once. Sample time point: newly diagnosed GD, antithyroid drugs for less than 3 months. Researchers made the TCR library from RNA that was extracted from PBMCs. Collection of peripheral blood (around 10 milliliters) was done using EDTA tubes. The V gene's germline CDR1 is LNHDA and CDR2 SQIVND (reference sequence). Trimming left V 4 bases short and J 3 bases short, with 12 bases between. The CDR3 covers 14 residues. These data were likewise used in another study, on T cells in Graves' hyperthyroidism and ophthalmopathy. Turning to that study: Subjects aged 18 to 65 presented with newly diagnosed hyperthyroidism of less than 2 months' duration. With the HTBI primer set, the TCR CDR3 went through a first round of RT-PCR.

This chain joins TRBV19 and TRBJ1-1; D gene ambiguous. The sequence was collected from a woman aged 35-60 years with Graves disease. Sequenced material: peripheral blood mononuclear cells (PBMCs), taken at new diagnosis, from a patient treated with antithyroid drugs. CDR3 region: CASSTVGLDTEAFF. The CDR3 DNA is TGTGCCAGTAGTACCGTGGGGTTGGACACTGAAGCTTTCTTT.